These 3 T cell receptor beta chains share one sample of origin, sequenced in a study of preoperative IRX-2 immunotherapy in early breast cancer. Specified treatment: preoperative locoregional IRX-2 cytokine immunotherapy. This table comes from immunoSEQ multiplex PCR, and its TCRdb copy is limited to in-frame clones, with some not included. Of 20,000 to 30,000 clones in the sample, 75% to 90% were seen once. The sample was tumor tissue, taken after IRX-2 immunotherapy. The receptors were sampled from a human donor with breast cancer.

The rearrangement links TRBV4-3 to TRBJ2-5; 11 nucleotides line up with TRBD2. Germline CDR1 LGHNA, CDR2 YSLEER. This CDR3 comprises 15 residues. With V trimmed by 0 bases and J by 5 bases, 2 bases remained unmatched. Here the CDR3 reads CASSQDRLAGETQYF. CDR3 in DNA: TGCGCCAGCAGCCAAGATCGACTAGCGGGGGAGACCCAGTACTTC.

V is TRBV10-1 and J is TRBJ2-5; D may be TRBD1 or TRBD2 (5 bases each). CDR3 size: 16 residues. Germline V gives CDR1 WNHNN, CDR2 SYGVQD (reference sequence). Trimming took off 0 bases at V and 5 bases at J, with 16 bases between the two ends. The CDR3 loop reads CASSESKRGAWETQYF. In DNA, the CDR3 is TGCGCCAGCAGTGAGTCGAAGAGAGGGGCTTGGGAGACCCAGTACTTC.

With regard to this clone: An end of the junction does not agree with germline; a read error may underlie this. V usage is TRBV14 and J usage is TRBJ2-7; D is undetermined. The CDR3 is 13 residues long. Per germline, CDR1 SGHDN and CDR2 FVKESK. In DNA form, the CDR3 reads TGTGCCAGCAGCCAAGACAGGTCGTACGGGCAGTACTTC. Translation gives CASSQDRSYGQYF.